The 22 T cell receptor beta chains below all came from one sample that was sequenced in a study of cytomegalovirus exposure and HLA in healthy donors. The study ran its PCR with 60 Vbeta and 13 Jbeta primers. Measured with immunoSEQ multiplex PCR; TCRdb has only the in-frame clones, and not every one. Here the sample spans some 150,000 clones, approximately 80% being singletons. The sample consisted of PBMCs. All receptors come from a man aged 18 to 30 in good health and CMV-seropositive.

CDR3 amino acids: CASSTVGQKSYGYTF. Written as DNA, the CDR3 is TGCGCCAGCAGCACAGTGGGACAGAAGTCATATGGCTACACCTTC. The J gene is TRBJ1-2, the V gene TRBV5-1, with 7 bases that match TRBD1. V shed 4 bases, J shed 5 bases, and the junction held 11 bases outside the gene matches. The CDR3 totals 15 residues. CDR1 and CDR2 from the germline V gene are SGHRS and YFSETQ. Full variable domain (outside the CDR3, taken from reference TRBV5-1 and TRBJ1-2): KAGVTQTPRYLIKTRGQQVTLSCSPISGHRSVSWYQQTPGQGLQFLFEYFSETQRNKGNFPGRFSGRQFSNSRSEMNVSTLELGDSALYLCASSTVGQKSYGYTFGSGTRLTVV.

This clone is a singleton in its sample. This chain uses TRBV6-5 with TRBJ2-7; 13 bases are a match to TRBD2. CDR3 size: 16 residues. CDR1 MNHEY and CDR2 SVGAGI come from the germline V gene. The V and J ends lost 2 bases and 2 bases, in that order; junction bases with no gene match: 3. DNA of the CDR3: TGTGCCAGCAGTTACGACGGGACTAGCGGGGCCTACGAGCAGTACTTC. Encoded protein: CASSYDGTSGAYEQYF.

The chain recombines TRBV7-9 with TRBJ1-4; possibly TRBD1 for D (6 bases). The CDR3 spans 19 residues. Per germline, CDR1 SEHNR and CDR2 FQNEAQ (reference sequence). V lost 4 bases to trimming and J lost 0 bases, with 21 bases between them. The CDR3: CASSSGGGHLRSTNEKLFF. The CDR3 DNA follows: TGTGCCAGCAGCTCGGGAGGGGGACACCTAAGGTCAACTAATGAAAAACTGTTTTTT.

This chain joins TRBV7-2 and TRBJ1-5, with 7 positions matching TRBD1. Germline lookup yields CDR1 SGHTA and CDR2 FQGNSA. The CDR3 has 14 amino acids. Losses at the gene ends were 2 bases for V and 4 bases for J; bases not matched to a gene: 2. CDR3 sequence: CASSLQTGNQPQHF. CDR3 nucleotide sequence: TGTGCCAGCAGCTTACAGACAGGGAATCAGCCCCAGCATTTT.

The V gene is TRBV30, the J gene TRBJ1-1; perhaps TRBD1 as D (6 bases). The germline gives CDR1 GTSNPN, CDR2 SVGIG (reference sequence). V lost 6 bases and J 0 bases, leaving 11 bases between the germline ends. The CDR3 runs to 13 residues. CDR3 sequence: CACKQGVNTEAFF. In nucleotides, the CDR3 is TGTGCCTGTAAACAGGGAGTGAACACTGAAGCTTTCTTT.

V usage is TRBV19 and J usage is TRBJ1-4; a weak D match, TRBD1 (5 bases). Trimming cost V 6 bases and J 5 bases, with 13 bases left between them. The CDR3 length is 14 residues. Looked up from germline, CDR1 is LNHDA and CDR2 is SQIVND (reference sequence). In DNA, the CDR3 is TGTGCCAGTAGCCCCCAGGGACTAAATGAAAAACTGTTTTTT. It yields the protein CASSPQGLNEKLFF.

The rearrangement uses TRBV9 and TRBJ2-5; 11 nucleotides align to TRBD2. Losses at the gene ends were 3 bases for V and 5 bases for J; bases not matched to a gene: 9. The CDR3 is 16 amino acids. In germline, CDR1 is SGDLS, CDR2 YYNGEE. CDR3 in amino acids: CASSEGSSGGWETQYF. CDR3 in DNA: TGTGCCAGCAGCGAGGGATCTAGCGGGGGGTGGGAGACCCAGTACTTC.

V and J are TRBV27 and TRBJ1-5, with TRBD1 as a possible D gene (5 bases). From germline, CDR1 is MNHEY and CDR2 SMNVEV (reference sequence). V dropped 3 bases and J dropped 3 bases, with 12 bases sitting between them. The CDR3 covers 15 residues. CDR3 region: CASSFAGSANQPQHF. For the CDR3, the DNA is TGTGCCAGCAGTTTTGCAGGGTCGGCCAATCAGCCCCAGCATTTT.

Comment on this clone: One end of the junction is discordant with germline, which a read error may explain. Other DNA sequences of this sample code for an identical CDR3. The rearrangement joins TRBV5-1 to TRBJ2-7; a weak D match, TRBD1 (6 bases). Germline V gives CDR1 SGHRS, CDR2 YFSETQ. CDR3 length: 13 amino acids. The CDR3 sequence is CASSSDRFREQYF. In DNA form, the CDR3 reads TGCGCCAGTAGCTCGGACAGATTTCGCGAGCAGTACTTC.

This clone was seen a few times. The chain has TRBV29-1 and TRBJ2-3, with TRBD2 matching over 15 bases. The CDR3 contains 16 residues. V was pared by 6 bases and J by 4 bases, with 8 bases of the junction left unmatched. Germline V gene sequence: CDR1 SQVTM, CDR2 ANQGSEA. The CDR3 region is CSVLGLAGGPSDTQYF. The CDR3 DNA reads as TGCAGCGTCCTCGGACTAGCGGGAGGGCCCTCAGATACGCAGTATTTT.

This chain connects TRBV15 to TRBJ1-2; D not resolved. Trimming stripped 1 base from V and 8 bases from J, with 11 bases between. The germline CDR1 and CDR2 sequences are LNHNV and YYDKDF (reference sequence). This CDR3 comprises 13 residues. Here the CDR3 DNA reads TGTGCCACCAGCAGAGGACTAAGGGAAGGCTACACCTTC. Translation gives CATSRGLREGYTF.

This sequence joins TRBV4-1 and TRBJ2-3, with 9 bases lining up with TRBD2. J gave up 3 bases and V 3 bases, and 10 bases lay outside the gene matches. The CDR3 has 17 amino acids. The germline gives CDR1 MGHRA, CDR2 YSYEKL. The CDR3 region has the DNA TGCGCCAGCAGCCAGAGGTTAATAGCGGGGGCTACAGATACGCAGTATTTT. It translates to CASSQRLIAGATDTQYF.

V usage is TRBV6-1 and J usage is TRBJ2-5, with D possibly TRBD2 on 5 matching bases. The CDR3 covers 13 residues. In germline, CDR1 is MNHNS, CDR2 SASEGT. The V end was cut by 4 bases, the J end by 5 bases, with 11 bases between. CDR3 sequence reads: CASSVERGETQYF. For the CDR3, the DNA is TGTGCCAGCAGTGTGGAGCGAGGGGAGACCCAGTACTTC.

This clone was counted once. The chain joins TRBV5-8 to TRBJ2-1; D is possibly TRBD1 (6 bases). CDR1 and CDR2 (germline): SGHTS, YDEGEE. The V end was cut by 4 bases, the J end by 3 bases, with 14 bases between. This CDR3 has 15 amino acids. CDR3 protein: CASSGDVQGYNEQFF. The CDR3 DNA reads as TGTGCCAGCAGCGGGGACGTACAGGGCTACAATGAGCAGTTCTTC.

This clone appeared a single time. The V gene is TRBV5-1, the J gene TRBJ2-7; 8 bases are a match to TRBD1. Germline CDR1 SGHRS, CDR2 YFSETQ. This CDR3 is built from 12 residues. The V gene end was trimmed by 4 bases and the J gene end by 7 bases; junction bases not matched to a gene: 4. The CDR3 region has the DNA TGCGCCAGCAGCGCAGGGGGCGTGGAGCAGTACTTC. Translated: CASSAGGVEQYF.

The chain joins TRBV13 to TRBJ2-7, with D possibly matching TRBD2 (5 bases). The CDR3 has 15 amino acids. Trimming removed 5 bases from V and 3 bases from J, with 17 bases in between. Germline V gives CDR1 PRHDT, CDR2 FYEKMQ (reference sequence). CDR3 nucleotide sequence: TGTGCCAGCAGCACTGTTCGGGAACTTGACTACGAGCAGTACTTC. Translation: CASSTVRELDYEQYF.

This chain connects TRBV18 to TRBJ2-7; a weak D match, TRBD2 (5 bases). CDR3 length: 12 residues. Per the germline V gene, CDR1 is KGHSH and CDR2 is LQKENI. Trimming left V 2 bases short and J 6 bases short, with 8 bases between. CDR3 sequence reads: CASSPSGVEQYF. As DNA, the CDR3 is TGTGCCAGCTCACCATCCGGGGTCGAGCAGTACTTC.

This sequence joins TRBV25-1 and TRBJ1-2; D is ambiguous. In germline, CDR1 is MGHDK, CDR2 SYGVNS. Trimming stripped 4 bases from V and 8 bases from J, with 8 bases between. The CDR3 is 11 residues long. The CDR3 nucleotides are TGTGCCAGCAGTGGGGGAGGCGGCTACACCTTC. This gives the protein CASSGGGGYTF.

V usage is TRBV9 and J usage is TRBJ1-2; D gene ambiguous. V dropped 0 bases and J dropped 3 bases, with 9 bases sitting between them. The germline V gene encodes CDR1 SGDLS and CDR2 YYNGEE. The CDR3 is 14 residues long. In DNA, the CDR3 is TGTGCCAGCAGCGTAGAGGCAGGTTACTATGGCTACACCTTC. It is translated as CASSVEAGYYGYTF.

This rearrangement joins TRBV9 to TRBJ2-3; 7 nucleotides agree with TRBD1. CDR3 length: 16 residues. Germline CDR1 SGDLS, CDR2 YYNGEE. V gave up 3 bases and J gave up 0 bases; unmatched junction bases: 7. CDR3 nucleotide sequence: TGTGCCAGCAGCGCCTACGGGACAGTGAGCACAGATACGCAGTATTTT. Its protein product is CASSAYGTVSTDTQYF.

CDR3 DNA: TGTGCCAGCAGCGTAGGGGAGGGGGGCGAGCAGTACTTC. Its translation is CASSVGEGGEQYF. The V call is TRBV9, the J call TRBJ2-7, with TRBD2 as a possible D gene (7 bases). Trimming cost V 0 bases and J 6 bases, with 10 bases left between them. The germline CDR1 and CDR2 sequences are SGDLS and YYNGEE. The CDR3 has 13 residues.

This clone appeared a single time. This chain links TRBV7-8 with TRBJ1-2; the D is unclear. The germline V gene encodes CDR1 SGHVS and CDR2 FQNEAQ. The V end lost 0 bases, the J end lost 4 bases, and 12 bases lay between the germline ends. This CDR3 has 15 amino acids. The CDR3 coding sequence is TGTGCCAGCAGCTTAGCAGTCAGCCAGGCCTATGGCTACACCTTC. It translates to CASSLAVSQAYGYTF.